The 13 T cell receptor beta chains listed next were all sequenced from one sample in a study of OX40 agonist ivuxolimab in advanced cancers. The library was generated by the immunoSEQ multiplex PCR assay. TCRdb carries this immuneACCESS record with in-frame sequences only. Its versions omit some clonotypes, under half of them owing to an unresolved V gene in the studies checked, with the rest unexplained. This sample gives about 24,000 clones in total; more than 80% of them show up just once. Together, the top ten hold roughly 15% of the sample. The sequencing here drew on CD4+ or CD8+ T cells sorted from blood, taken in a trial of the OX40 agonist ivuxolimab. These receptors originate from an adult with an advanced solid tumor such as melanoma, head and neck, liver or kidney cancer.

V is TRBV2 and J is TRBJ1-2; D gene uncertain. CDR1 and CDR2 (germline): SNHLY, FYNNEI. This CDR3 region has 13 residues. Trimming took 8 bases from V and 5 from J, leaving 15 bases between them. The CDR3 bases are TGTGCCAGCCTGACGGACGTAGAATATGGCTACACCTTC. Encoded protein: CASLTDVEYGYTF.

V usage is TRBV7-2 and J usage is TRBJ1-5; 9 bases fit TRBD1. CDR1 and CDR2 (germline): SGHTA, FQGNSA. The CDR3 extends over 16 amino acids. Trimming took 5 bases from V and 1 from J; bases not matched to a gene: 6. For the CDR3, the DNA is TGTGCCAGCAGCCTCCGACAGGGGGGGAGCAATCAGCCCCAGCATTTT. Encoded protein: CASSLRQGGSNQPQHF.

This chain connects TRBV4-3 to TRBJ2-3; TRBD2 agrees at 10 bases. Unmatched junction bases numbered 13, after V lost 0 bases and J lost 1 base. This CDR3 comprises 20 residues. Germline V gene data show CDR1 as LGHNA and CDR2 as YSLEER. The CDR3 sequence: CASSQDYPAGGLSRTDTQYF. The CDR3 DNA sequence: TGCGCCAGCAGCCAAGATTACCCAGCGGGGGGGCTGAGTCGCACAGATACGCAGTATTTT.

This clone is a singleton in its sample. This chain connects TRBV19 to TRBJ2-2; D may be TRBD2 (6 bases). Trimming pared 2 bases from V and 2 bases from J, leaving 9 bases between. The CDR3 extends over 15 amino acids. Germline values: CDR1 LNHDA, CDR2 SQIVND (reference sequence). The CDR3 reads CASSILGRNTGELFF. The CDR3 coding sequence is TGTGCCAGTAGTATACTCGGGAGAAACACCGGGGAGCTGTTTTTT. Full variable domain (outside the CDR3, taken from reference TRBV19 and TRBJ2-2): DGGITQSPKYLFRKEGQNVTLSCEQNLNHDAMYWYRQDPGQGLRLIYYSQIVNDFQKGDIAEGYSVSREKKESFPLTVTSAQKNPTAFYLCASSILGRNTGELFFGEGSRLTVL.

In DNA form, the CDR3 reads TGTGCCAGCAGCCCCACGGGGGCCGCACGAACCCAGTACTTC. This sequence encodes CASSPTGAARTQYF. The chain employs TRBV5-5 and TRBJ2-5, with D possibly being TRBD1 or TRBD2 (6 bases each). Germline CDR1 SGHKS, CDR2 YYEKEE (reference sequence). The ends were cut back, 4 bases at V and 8 bases at J, with 18 bases in the middle. This CDR3 comprises 14 residues.

V gene TRBV4-3 combines with J gene TRBJ1-1; D ambiguous. CDR1 and CDR2 from the germline V gene are LGHNA and YSLEER. CDR3 length equals 14 residues. Trimming stripped 3 bases from V and 5 bases from J, with 13 bases between. CDR3 amino acids: CASSQRAPGTEAFF. The CDR3 nucleotides are TGCGCCAGCAGCCAGCGGGCCCCGGGGACTGAAGCTTTCTTT.

The chain is built from TRBV7-9 and TRBJ1-5; 7 bases agree with TRBD1. This CDR3 has 16 amino acids. V dropped 5 bases and J dropped 3; count of bases not matched to a gene: 10. Germline V gene data show CDR1 as SEHNR and CDR2 as FQNEAQ (reference sequence). CDR3 bases: TGTGCCAGCAGCCCAGGGGGTCCTACTAACAATCAGCCCCAGCATTTT. Its translation: CASSPGGPTNNQPQHF.

The chain links TRBV27 to TRBJ2-3; D remains ambiguous. Per the germline V gene, CDR1 is MNHEY and CDR2 is SMNVEV (reference sequence). CDR3 length: 16 amino acids. Trimming took 2 bases from V and 4 from J, leaving 16 bases between them. The CDR3 reads CASSLVSGVGADTQYF. The CDR3 DNA follows: TGTGCCAGCAGTTTAGTTTCTGGCGTTGGCGCAGATACGCAGTATTTT.

Here the CDR3 reads CASSLYTQGNTDTQYF. CDR3 bases: TGTGCCAGCTCACTTTACACCCAGGGTAACACAGATACGCAGTATTTT. The chain has TRBV18 and TRBJ2-3, with D maybe TRBD1 (5 bases). Germline assignment: CDR1 KGHSH and CDR2 LQKENI. The CDR3 totals 16 residues. Trimming took off 4 bases at V and 2 bases at J, with 16 bases between the two ends. Full variable domain (rest looked up from reference TRBV18 and TRBJ2-3): NAGVMQNPRHLVRRRGQEARLRCSPMKGHSHVYWYRQLPEEGLKFMVYLQKENIIDESGMPKERFSAEFPKEGPSILRIQQVVRGDSAAYFCASSLYTQGNTDTQYFGPGTRLTVL.

The chain recombines TRBV5-4 with TRBJ1-1; D is ambiguous. Per germline, CDR1 SGHNT and CDR2 YYREEE (reference sequence). This CDR3 region has 12 residues. Trimming pared 2 bases from V and 7 bases from J, leaving 9 bases between. CDR3 coding DNA: TGTGCCAGCAGCTTTGTGGCTGGTGAAGCTTTCTTT. This gives the protein CASSFVAGEAFF.

The gene calls are TRBV7-8 and TRBJ1-1; D not resolved. The CDR3 is 11 amino acids. V was trimmed by 2 bases and J by 2 bases, leaving 0 bases between them. CDR1 is SGHVS, CDR2 FQNEAQ, per germline. The CDR3 region has the DNA TGTGCCAGCAGCTTAAACACTGAAGCTTTCTTT. It codes for CASSLNTEAFF.

The rearrangement joins TRBV2 to TRBJ2-1, with TRBD1 identical over 11 bases. The germline gives CDR1 SNHLY, CDR2 FYNNEI. CDR3 size: 16 residues. V was clipped by 2 bases and J by 5 bases; unmatched bases: 5. Here the CDR3 reads CASSEWGQGEDNEQFF. DNA for the CDR3: TGTGCCAGCAGTGAATGGGGACAGGGGGAAGACAATGAGCAGTTCTTC.

This clone appeared a single time. V and J are TRBV11-3 and TRBJ2-2, with D hard to call. V lost 1 base to trimming and J lost 0 bases, with 6 bases between them. The length of the CDR3 is 15 residues. Germline V CDR1 and CDR2: SGHNT, YENEEA. This CDR3 is CASSLGPANTGELFF. The CDR3 DNA follows: TGTGCCAGCAGCTTAGGTCCAGCGAACACCGGGGAGCTGTTTTTT.